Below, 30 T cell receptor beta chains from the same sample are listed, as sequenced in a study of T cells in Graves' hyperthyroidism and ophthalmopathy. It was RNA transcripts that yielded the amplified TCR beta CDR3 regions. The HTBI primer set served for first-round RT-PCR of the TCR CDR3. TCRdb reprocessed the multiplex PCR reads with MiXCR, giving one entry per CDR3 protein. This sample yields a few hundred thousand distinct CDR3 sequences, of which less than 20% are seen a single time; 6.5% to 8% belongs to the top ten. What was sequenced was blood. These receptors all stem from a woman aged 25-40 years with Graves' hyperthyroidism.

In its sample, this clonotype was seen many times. CDR3 sequence (DNA): TGTGCCAGCAGACCACTAGCGGGACTCAATGAGCAGTTCTTC. Translated, it gives CASRPLAGLNEQFF. The chain joins TRBV28 to TRBJ2-1; 10 nucleotides align to TRBD2. The germline V gene has CDR1 MDHEN and CDR2 SYDVKM. V lost 6 bases, J lost 6 bases, and 5 bases stayed unmatched. The CDR3 covers 14 residues.

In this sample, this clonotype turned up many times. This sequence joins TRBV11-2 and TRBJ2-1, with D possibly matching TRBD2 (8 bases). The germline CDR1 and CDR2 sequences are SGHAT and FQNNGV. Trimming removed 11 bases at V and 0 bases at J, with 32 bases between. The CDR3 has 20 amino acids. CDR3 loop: CALRDRETLAETDSYNEQFF. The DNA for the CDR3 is TGTGCCTTGCGGGACAGAGAAACACTAGCGGAGACCGACTCCTACAATGAGCAGTTCTTC.

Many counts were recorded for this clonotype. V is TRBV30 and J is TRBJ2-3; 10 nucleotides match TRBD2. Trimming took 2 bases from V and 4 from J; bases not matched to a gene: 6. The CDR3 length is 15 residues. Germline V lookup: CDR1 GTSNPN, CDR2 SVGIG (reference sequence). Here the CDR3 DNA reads TGTGCCTGGAGTAGGGTAGCGGGAGGAGCAGATACGCAGTATTTT. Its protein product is CAWSRVAGGADTQYF.

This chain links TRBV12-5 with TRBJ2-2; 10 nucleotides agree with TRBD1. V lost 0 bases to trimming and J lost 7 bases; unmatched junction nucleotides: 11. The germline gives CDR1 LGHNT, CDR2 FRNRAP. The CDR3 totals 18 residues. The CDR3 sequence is CASGLVTGTGVMFGELFF. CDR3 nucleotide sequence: TGTGCTAGTGGTTTGGTGACCGGGACAGGGGTAATGTTCGGGGAGCTGTTTTTT.

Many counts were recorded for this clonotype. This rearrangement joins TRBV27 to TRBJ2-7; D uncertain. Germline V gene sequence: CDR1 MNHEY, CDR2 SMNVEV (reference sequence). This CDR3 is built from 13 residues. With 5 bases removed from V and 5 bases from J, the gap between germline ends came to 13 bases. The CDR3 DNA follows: TGTGCCAGCAGTACCCGGGCGGTGGACGAGCAGTACTTC. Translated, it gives CASSTRAVDEQYF.

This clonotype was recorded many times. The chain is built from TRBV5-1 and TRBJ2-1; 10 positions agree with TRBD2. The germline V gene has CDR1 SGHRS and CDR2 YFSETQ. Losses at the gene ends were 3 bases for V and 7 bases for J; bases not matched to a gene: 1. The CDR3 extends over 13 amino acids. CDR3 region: CASSSLAGNEQFF. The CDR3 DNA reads TGCGCCAGCAGCTCACTAGCGGGAAATGAGCAGTTCTTC.

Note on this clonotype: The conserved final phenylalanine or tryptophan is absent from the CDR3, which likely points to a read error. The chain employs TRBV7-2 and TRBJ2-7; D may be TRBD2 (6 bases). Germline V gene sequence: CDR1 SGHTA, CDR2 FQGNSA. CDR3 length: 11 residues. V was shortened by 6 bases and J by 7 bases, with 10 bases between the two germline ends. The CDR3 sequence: CASSLAGEQYL. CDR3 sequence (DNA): TGTGCCAGCAGTCTCGCGGGGGAGCAGTACCTC.

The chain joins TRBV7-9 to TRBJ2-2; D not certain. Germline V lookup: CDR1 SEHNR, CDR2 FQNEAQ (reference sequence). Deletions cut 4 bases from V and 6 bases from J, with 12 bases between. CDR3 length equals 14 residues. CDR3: CASSSEVQPGELFF. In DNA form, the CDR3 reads TGTGCCAGCAGCTCTGAGGTTCAACCCGGGGAGCTGTTTTTT.

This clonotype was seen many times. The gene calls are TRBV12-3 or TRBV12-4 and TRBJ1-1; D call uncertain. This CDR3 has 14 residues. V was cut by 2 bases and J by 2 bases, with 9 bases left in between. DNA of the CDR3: TGTGCCAGCAGTTTACCGAGAGCCAACACTGAAGCTTTCTTT. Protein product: CASSLPRANTEAFF.

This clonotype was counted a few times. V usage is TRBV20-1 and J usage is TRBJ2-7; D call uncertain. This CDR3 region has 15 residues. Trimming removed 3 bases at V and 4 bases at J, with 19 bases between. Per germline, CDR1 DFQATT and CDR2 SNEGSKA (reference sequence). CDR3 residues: CSARRFGGDRYEQYF. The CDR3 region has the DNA TGCAGTGCTAGGAGGTTTGGCGGCGATCGATACGAGCAGTACTTC.

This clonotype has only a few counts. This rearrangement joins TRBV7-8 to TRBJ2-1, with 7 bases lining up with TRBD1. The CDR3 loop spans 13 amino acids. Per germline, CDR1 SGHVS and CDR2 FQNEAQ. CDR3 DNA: TGTGGCTCATCCCGGGACAGTTACAATGAGCAGTTCTTC. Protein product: CGSSRDSYNEQFF. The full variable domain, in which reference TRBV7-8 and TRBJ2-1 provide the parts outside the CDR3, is GAGVSQSPRYKVAKRGQDVALRCDPISGHVSLFWYQQALGQGPEFLTYFQNEAQLDKSGLPSDRFFAERPEGSVSTLKIQRTQQEDSAVYLCGSSRDSYNEQFFGPGTRLTVL.

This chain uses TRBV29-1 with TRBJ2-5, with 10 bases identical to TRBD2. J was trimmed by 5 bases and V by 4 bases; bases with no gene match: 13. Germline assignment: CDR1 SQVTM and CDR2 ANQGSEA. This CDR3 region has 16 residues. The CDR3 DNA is TGCAGCGTTGGCCAAAAGAGCGGGAGGGCCCTTGAGACCCAGTACTTC. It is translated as CSVGQKSGRALETQYF.

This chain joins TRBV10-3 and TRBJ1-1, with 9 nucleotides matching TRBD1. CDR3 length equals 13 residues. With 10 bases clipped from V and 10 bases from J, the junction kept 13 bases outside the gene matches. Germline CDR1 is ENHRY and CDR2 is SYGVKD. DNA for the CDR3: TGTGCCACCCTGTCCCGACAGGGGGAGTCAGCTTTCTTT. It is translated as CATLSRQGESAFF.

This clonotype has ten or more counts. The CDR3 nucleotides are TGTGCCAGCAGTATGCGCGTTAGCGCGTACTACAATGAGCAGTTCTTC. It codes for CASSMRVSAYYNEQFF. The V call is TRBV2, the J call TRBJ2-1, with D tentatively TRBD2 (5 bases). Germline values: CDR1 SNHLY, CDR2 FYNNEI. The ends were cut back, 5 bases at V and 3 bases at J, with 17 bases in the middle. The CDR3 is made up of 16 amino acids.

The CDR3 loop is CASSNNLNRGGYTF. The CDR3 region has the DNA TGTGCCAGCAGTAACAACTTAAACAGGGGTGGCTACACCTTC. The rearrangement uses TRBV6-5 and TRBJ1-2, with 7 bases identical to TRBD1. The V gene's germline CDR1 is MNHEY and CDR2 SVGAGI. CDR3 length: 14 amino acids. Trimming took 5 bases from V and 7 from J; bases not matched to a gene: 10.

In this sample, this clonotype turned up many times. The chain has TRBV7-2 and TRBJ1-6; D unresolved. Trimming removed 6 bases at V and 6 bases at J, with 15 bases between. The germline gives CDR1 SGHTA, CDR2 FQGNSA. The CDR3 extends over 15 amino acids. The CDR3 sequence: CASRLTASSNSPLHF. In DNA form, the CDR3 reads TGTGCCAGCAGGTTGACTGCTTCTTCTAATTCACCCCTCCACTTT. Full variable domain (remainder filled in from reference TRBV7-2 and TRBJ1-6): GAGVSQSPSNKVTEKGKDVELRCDPISGHTALYWYRQSLGQGLEFLIYFQGNSAPDKSGLPSDRFSAERTGGSVSTLTIQRTQQEDSAVYLCASRLTASSNSPLHFGNGTRLTVT.

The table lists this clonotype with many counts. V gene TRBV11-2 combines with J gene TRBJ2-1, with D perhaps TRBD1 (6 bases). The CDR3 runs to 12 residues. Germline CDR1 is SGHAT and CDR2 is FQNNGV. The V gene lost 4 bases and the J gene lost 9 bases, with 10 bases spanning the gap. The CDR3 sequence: CASSWTDGEQFF. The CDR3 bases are TGTGCCAGCAGCTGGACAGATGGTGAGCAGTTCTTC. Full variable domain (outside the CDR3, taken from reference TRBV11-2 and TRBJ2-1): EAGVAQSPRYKIIEKRQSVAFWCNPISGHATLYWYQQILGQGPKLLIQFQNNGVVDDSQLPKDRFSAERLKGVDSTLKIQPAKLEDSAVYLCASSWTDGEQFFGPGTRLTVL.

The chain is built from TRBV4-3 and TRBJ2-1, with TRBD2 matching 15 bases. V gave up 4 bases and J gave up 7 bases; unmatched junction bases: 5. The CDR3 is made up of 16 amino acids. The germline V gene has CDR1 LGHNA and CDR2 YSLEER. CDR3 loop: CASSLGLAGGSNEQFF. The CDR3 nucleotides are TGCGCCAGCAGCCTTGGACTAGCGGGAGGGTCGAATGAGCAGTTCTTC.

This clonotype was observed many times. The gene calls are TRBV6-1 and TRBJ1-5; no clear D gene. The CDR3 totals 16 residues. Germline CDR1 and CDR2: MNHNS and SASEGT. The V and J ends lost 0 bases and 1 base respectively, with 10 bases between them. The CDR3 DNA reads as TGTGCCAGCAGTGAAGCAGGGCGGATGAGCAATCAGCCCCAGCATTTT. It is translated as CASSEAGRMSNQPQHF.

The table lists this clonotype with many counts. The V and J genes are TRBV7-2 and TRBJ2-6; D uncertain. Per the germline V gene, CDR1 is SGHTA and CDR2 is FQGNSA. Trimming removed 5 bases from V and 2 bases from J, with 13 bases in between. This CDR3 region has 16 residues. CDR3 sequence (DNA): TGTGCCAGCAGCCCGAACACGAACCCTGGGGCCAACGTCCTGACTTTC. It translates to CASSPNTNPGANVLTF.

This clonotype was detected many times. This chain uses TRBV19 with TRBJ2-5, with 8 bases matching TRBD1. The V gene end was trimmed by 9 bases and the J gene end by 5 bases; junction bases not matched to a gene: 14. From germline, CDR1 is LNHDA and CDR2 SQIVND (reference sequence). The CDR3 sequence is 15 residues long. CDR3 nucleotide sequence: TGTGCCAGCCAGCGAGGGGGACAGGCCGGGGAGACCCAGTACTTC. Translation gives CASQRGGQAGETQYF.

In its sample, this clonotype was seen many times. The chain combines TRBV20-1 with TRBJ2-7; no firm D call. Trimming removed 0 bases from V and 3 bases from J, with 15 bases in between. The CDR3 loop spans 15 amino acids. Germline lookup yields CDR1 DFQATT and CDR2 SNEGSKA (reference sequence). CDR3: CSARERQGRVYEQYF. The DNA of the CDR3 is TGCAGTGCTAGAGAACGACAAGGGCGCGTCTACGAGCAGTACTTC.

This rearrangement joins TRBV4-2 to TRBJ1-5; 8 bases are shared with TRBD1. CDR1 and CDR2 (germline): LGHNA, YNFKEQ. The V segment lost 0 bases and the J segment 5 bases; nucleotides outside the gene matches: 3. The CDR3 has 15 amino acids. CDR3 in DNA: TGTGCCAGCAGCCAAGATCGACAGGGGTATCAGCCCCAGCATTTT. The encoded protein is CASSQDRQGYQPQHF.

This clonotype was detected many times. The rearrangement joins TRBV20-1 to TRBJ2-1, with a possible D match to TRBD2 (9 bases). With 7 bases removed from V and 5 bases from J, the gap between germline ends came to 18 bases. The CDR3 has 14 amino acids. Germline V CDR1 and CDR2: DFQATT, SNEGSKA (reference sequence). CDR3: CSVRGREGDNEQFF. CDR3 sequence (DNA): TGCAGTGTCAGGGGGCGGGAGGGAGACAATGAGCAGTTCTTC.

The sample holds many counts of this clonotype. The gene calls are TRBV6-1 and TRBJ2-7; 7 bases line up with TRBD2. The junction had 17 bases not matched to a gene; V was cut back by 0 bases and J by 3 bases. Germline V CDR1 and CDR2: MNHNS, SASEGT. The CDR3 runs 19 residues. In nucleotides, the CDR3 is TGTGCCAGCAGTGAAGCGCCGTTGACGAGCGGGATTTCATTCTACGAGCAGTACTTC. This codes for CASSEAPLTSGISFYEQYF.

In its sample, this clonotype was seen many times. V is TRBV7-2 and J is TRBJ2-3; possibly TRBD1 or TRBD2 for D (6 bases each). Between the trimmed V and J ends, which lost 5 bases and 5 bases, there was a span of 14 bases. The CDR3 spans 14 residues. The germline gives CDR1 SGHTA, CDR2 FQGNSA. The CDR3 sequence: CASSRSEGEDTQYF. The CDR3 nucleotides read TGTGCCAGCAGCCGCTCGGAGGGGGAAGATACGCAGTATTTT.

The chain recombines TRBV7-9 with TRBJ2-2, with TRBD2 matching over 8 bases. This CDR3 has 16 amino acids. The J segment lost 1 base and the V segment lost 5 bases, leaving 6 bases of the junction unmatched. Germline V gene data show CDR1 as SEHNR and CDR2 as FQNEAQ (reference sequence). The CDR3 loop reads CASSGIAGRNTGELFF. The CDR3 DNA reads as TGTGCCAGCAGCGGGATAGCGGGACGGAACACCGGGGAGCTGTTTTTT.

The CDR3 DNA sequence: TGCGCCAGCAGCCAAGTAAAGAGAGGCTGGAATGAGCAGTTCTTC. Protein: CASSQVKRGWNEQFF. The chain is built from TRBV4-3 and TRBJ2-1, with D hard to call. The V gene lost 1 base and the J gene lost 7 bases, with 14 bases spanning the gap. The germline gives CDR1 LGHNA, CDR2 YSLEER. This CDR3 is built from 15 residues.

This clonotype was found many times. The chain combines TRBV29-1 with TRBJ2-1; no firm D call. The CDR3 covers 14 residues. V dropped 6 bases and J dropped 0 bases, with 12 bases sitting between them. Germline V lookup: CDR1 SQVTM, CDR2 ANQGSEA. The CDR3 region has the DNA TGCAGCGTCCCCAGAGGTTCCTCCTACAATGAGCAGTTCTTC. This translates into CSVPRGSSYNEQFF.

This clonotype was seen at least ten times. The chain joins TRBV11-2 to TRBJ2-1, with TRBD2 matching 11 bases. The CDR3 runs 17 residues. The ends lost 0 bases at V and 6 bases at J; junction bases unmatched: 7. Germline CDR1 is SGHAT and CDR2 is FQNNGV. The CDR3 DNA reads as TGTGCCAGCAGCTTAGAGGGCCTAGCGGGAGGCCCCAATGAGCAGTTCTTC. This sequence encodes CASSLEGLAGGPNEQFF.